This entry concerns a single T cell receptor beta chain. This clone was observed a single time. Its antigen is unknown. Base qualities were left out, and no much larger clone turns up one base away. The CDR3 regions of human TCRbeta chains were analyzed by immunosequencing. Per the authors' processing: TCRs in the repertoires were compared against a reference library of SARS-CoV-2-specific TCRs that had been generated with the MIRA antigen-specificity platform. Breadth meant the fraction of unique TCRs that were SARS-CoV-2-associated, whereas depth meant the fraction of total T cells that were SARS-CoV-2-associated. Using the MIRA data, every spike-specific TCR was mapped to the spike region that the TCR reacted to and assigned to either a CD4 or a CD8 class. Log10-transformed breadth and depth values were compared by one-way ANOVA with Sidak's multiple comparisons tests. TCRdb took over this immuneACCESS table, retaining in-frame rearrangements with V and J assigned. Such tables are incomplete; in checked studies, under half of the missing clones stem from an unresolved V gene, and the remainder is unexplained. Clonal size and the V and J genes are those of that table, whereas D and trimming came from the DNA. Recorded for this sample are around 120,000 clones; around 86% of them occurred a single time. 1.2% of the sample is in the top ten clones.

This sample is drawn from a study of T cell responses to AZD1222 COVID-19 vaccine (dated by TCRdb to about 2021). A note on the overall study: Because spike-specific TCR depth and breadth did not differ between the two schedules, AZD1222 recipients who got a second dose at roughly 4 weeks were pooled with those who got a second dose at roughly 12 weeks. A total of just over 230 trial participants underwent TCR sequencing, of whom roughly 210 had received two doses of AZD1222 and some 25 had received two doses of the MenACWY control vaccine. Trial participants were enrolled into age subgroups of 18-55, 56-69 and 70-plus years, which contained 148, 28 and 57 TCR-sequenced participants, respectively. The full study reports these points: The 56-69-year group was small, and its depth increase did not reach significance, likely because of low power. Epitopes outside the regions mutated in the B.1.351 and B.1.1.7 variants were reportedly recognized by nearly half of the unique spike-specific TCRs. Conclusions about previously exposed vaccinees are limited, since just six AZD1222 recipients were seropositive for SARS-CoV-2 at baseline. The whole spike protein was spanned by vaccine-associated CD4 TCRs, and dominant responses were seen in regions 160-218 and 743-854. Because no day 14 peak-response samples were available, repertoires were characterized only after the peak T cell response. Participants were mostly white British and included more females than males, and it was suggested by the authors that clonal diversity may have been underestimated. Spike-specific TCR breadth and depth rose significantly after two AZD1222 doses compared with day 0 and with MenACWY recipients.

Interpreted using the paper, the time point label stands for: baseline before first vaccination. The vaccinee samples were drawn from two UK trials, COV001 and COV002, one of which was a single-blind randomized controlled phase 2/3 trial testing AZD1222 (ChAdOx1 nCoV-19) in healthy adults. For TCRbeta chain sequencing, PBMC samples from trial participants were taken at day 0 and at day 28 after the second dose. The sequencing used peripheral blood, collected on day 0 of AZD1222 vaccination. The source of this sequence is an adult in good health.

The DNA is as follows: TGTGCCAGTAGACCTGACGGAACGAACACTGAAGCTTTCTTT. It codes for CASRPDGTNTEAFF. The chain is made from TRBV19 and TRBJ1-1; no D gene can be assigned with confidence. V was cut back by 6 bases and J by 1 base, leaving a gap of 12 bases between them. The CDR3 has 14 amino acids, counting the end cysteine and phenylalanine. Only the CDR3 DNA stays, 42 bases, in frame from base 1. The germline V gene (reference sequence) gives CDR1 as LNHDA and CDR2 as SQIVND.